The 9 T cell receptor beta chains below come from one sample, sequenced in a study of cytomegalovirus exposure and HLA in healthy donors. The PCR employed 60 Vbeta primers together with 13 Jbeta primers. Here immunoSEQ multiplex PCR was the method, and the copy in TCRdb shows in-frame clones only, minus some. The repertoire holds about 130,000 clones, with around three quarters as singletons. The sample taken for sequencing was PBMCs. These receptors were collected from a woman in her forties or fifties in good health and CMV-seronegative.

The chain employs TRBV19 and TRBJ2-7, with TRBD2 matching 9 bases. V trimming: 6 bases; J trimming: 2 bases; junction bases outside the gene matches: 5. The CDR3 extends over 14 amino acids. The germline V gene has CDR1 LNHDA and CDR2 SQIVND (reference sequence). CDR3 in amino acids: CASRRGRAPYEQYF. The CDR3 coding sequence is TGTGCCAGTAGGCGCGGGAGGGCCCCCTACGAGCAGTACTTC.

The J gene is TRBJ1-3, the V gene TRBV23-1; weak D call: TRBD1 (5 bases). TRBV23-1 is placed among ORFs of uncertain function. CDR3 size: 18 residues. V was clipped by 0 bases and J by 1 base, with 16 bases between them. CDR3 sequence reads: CASSQSKRGGLSGNTIYF. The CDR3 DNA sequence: TGCGCCAGCAGTCAATCTAAGCGGGGGGGTTTATCTGGAAACACCATATATTTT.

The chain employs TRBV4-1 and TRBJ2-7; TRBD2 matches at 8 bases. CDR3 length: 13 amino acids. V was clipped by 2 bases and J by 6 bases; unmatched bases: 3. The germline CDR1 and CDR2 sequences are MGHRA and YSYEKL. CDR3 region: CASSQTGGPEQYV. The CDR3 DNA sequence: TGCGCCAGCAGCCAAACGGGGGGGCCCGAGCAGTACGTC.

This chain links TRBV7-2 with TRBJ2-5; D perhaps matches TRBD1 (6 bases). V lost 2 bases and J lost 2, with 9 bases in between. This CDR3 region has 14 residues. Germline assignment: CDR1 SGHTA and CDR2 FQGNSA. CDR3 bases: TGTGCCAGCAGCTTACTCGGACAGCAAGAGACCCAGTACTTC. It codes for CASSLLGQQETQYF.

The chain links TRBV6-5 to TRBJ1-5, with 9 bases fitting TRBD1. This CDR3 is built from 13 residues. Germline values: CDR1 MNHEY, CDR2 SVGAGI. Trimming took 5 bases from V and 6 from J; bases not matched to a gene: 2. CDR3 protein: CASSRQGGQPQHF. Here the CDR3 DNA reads TGTGCCAGCAGTCGACAGGGGGGTCAGCCCCAGCATTTT.

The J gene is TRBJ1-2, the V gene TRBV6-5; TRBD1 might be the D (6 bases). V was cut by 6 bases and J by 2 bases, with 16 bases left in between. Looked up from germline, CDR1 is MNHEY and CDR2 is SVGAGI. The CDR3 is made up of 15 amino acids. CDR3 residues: CASSPRGGGNYGYTF. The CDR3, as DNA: TGTGCCAGCAGCCCCAGGGGAGGGGGGAACTATGGCTACACCTTC.

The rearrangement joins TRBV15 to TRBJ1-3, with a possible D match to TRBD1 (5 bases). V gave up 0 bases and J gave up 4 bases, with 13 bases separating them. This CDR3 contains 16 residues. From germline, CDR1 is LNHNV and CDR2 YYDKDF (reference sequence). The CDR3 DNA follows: TGTGCCACCAGCAGAGATCCACAGGTTTCAGGAAACACCATATATTTT. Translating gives CATSRDPQVSGNTIYF.

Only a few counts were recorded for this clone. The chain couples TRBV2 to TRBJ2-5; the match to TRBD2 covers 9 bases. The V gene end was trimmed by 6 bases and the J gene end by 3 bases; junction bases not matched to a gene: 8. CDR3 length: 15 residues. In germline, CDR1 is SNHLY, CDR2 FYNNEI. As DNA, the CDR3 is TGTGCCAGCAGCCCTAGCGGGGTGCGAGAAGAGACCCAGTACTTC. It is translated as CASSPSGVREETQYF.

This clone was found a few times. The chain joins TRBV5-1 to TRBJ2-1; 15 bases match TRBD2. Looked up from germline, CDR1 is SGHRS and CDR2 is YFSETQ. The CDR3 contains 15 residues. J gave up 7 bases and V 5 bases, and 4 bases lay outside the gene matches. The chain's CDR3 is CASSGTSGRINEQFF. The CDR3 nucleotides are TGCGCCAGCAGTGGGACTAGCGGGAGGATAAATGAGCAGTTCTTC.